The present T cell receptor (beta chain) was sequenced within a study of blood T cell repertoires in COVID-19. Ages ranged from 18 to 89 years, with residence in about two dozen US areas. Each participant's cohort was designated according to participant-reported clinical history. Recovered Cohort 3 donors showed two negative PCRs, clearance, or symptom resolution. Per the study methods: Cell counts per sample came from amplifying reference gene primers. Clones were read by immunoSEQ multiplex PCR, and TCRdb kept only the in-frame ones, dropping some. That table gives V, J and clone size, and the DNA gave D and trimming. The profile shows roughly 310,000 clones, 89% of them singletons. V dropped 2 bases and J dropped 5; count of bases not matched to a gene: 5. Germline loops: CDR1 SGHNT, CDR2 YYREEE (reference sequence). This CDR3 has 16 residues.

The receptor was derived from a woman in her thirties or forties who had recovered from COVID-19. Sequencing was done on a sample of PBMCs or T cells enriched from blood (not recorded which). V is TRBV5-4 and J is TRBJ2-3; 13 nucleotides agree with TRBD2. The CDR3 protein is CASSLLAGGQGDTQYF. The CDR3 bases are TGTGCCAGCAGCTTACTAGCGGGGGGGCAAGGAGATACGCAGTATTTT.